This TCR beta chain was obtained from a study of blood T cell repertoires in COVID-19. About the study: Both acute and convalescent COVID-19 samples were obtained from the United States, Italy and Spain. In each case, the material was cDNA or gDNA derived from T cells, B-cell-depleted T cells, or PBMCs.

Some clones are missing from TCRdb's copy, which holds only in-frame ones; the method was immunoSEQ multiplex PCR. Of approximately 180,000 clones in the sample, roughly 76% were seen once. This clonotype was sampled from a woman aged 80 or over with COVID-19, enrolled during active disease. Sequencing input: peripheral blood.

CDR3 sequence (DNA): TGTGCCAGCAGTTACGAAGGAGAAACACACAATGAGCAGTTCTTC. Translating gives CASSYEGETHNEQFF. This chain joins TRBV6-6 and TRBJ2-1; D unclear. Trimming cost V 2 bases and J 5 bases, with 13 bases left between them. The CDR3 is 15 residues long. Germline V lookup: CDR1 MNHNY, CDR2 SVGAGI (reference sequence).